The 8 T cell receptor beta chains below come from one sample, sequenced in a study of OX40 agonist ivuxolimab in advanced cancers. Method: immunoSEQ multiplex PCR; TCRdb's copy keeps in-frame clones and lacks some. The repertoire holds more than 70,000 clones, roughly nine tenths seen once, with approximately 1.5% in the top ten. The source was CD4+ or CD8+ T cells sorted from blood, collected in a trial of the OX40 agonist ivuxolimab. These receptors all stem from an adult with an advanced solid tumor such as melanoma, head and neck, liver or kidney cancer.

CDR3 bases: TGTGCCAGCAGTGAATCAGGAACTAATGTAAGGATCCAGTACTTC. Amino acids: CASSESGTNVRIQYF. The gene calls are TRBV28 and TRBJ2-5, with D unresolved. Germline V gene sequence: CDR1 MDHEN, CDR2 SYDVKM. The length of the CDR3 is 15 residues. The V end was cut by 5 bases, the J end by 10 bases, with 23 bases between.

The table lists this clone with a count of one. V and J are TRBV2 and TRBJ1-3; D gene ambiguous. V was shortened by 7 bases and J by 0 bases, with 7 bases between the two germline ends. Germline-derived CDR1 and CDR2 are SNHLY and FYNNEI. This CDR3 is built from 13 residues. The CDR3 reads CASNTFSGNTIYF. CDR3 coding DNA: TGTGCCAGCAACACCTTCTCTGGAAACACCATATATTTT. Together with reference TRBV2 and TRBJ1-3, the CDR3 gives the full variable domain: EPEVTQTPSHQVTQMGQEVILRCVPISNHLYFYWYRQILGQKVEFLVSFYNNEISEKSEIFDDQFSVERPDGSNFTLKIRSTKLEDSAMYFCASNTFSGNTIYFGEGSWLTVV.

V usage is TRBV2 and J usage is TRBJ2-6; no reliable D call. V was shortened by 4 bases and J by 4 bases, with 5 bases between the two germline ends. The germline V gene has CDR1 SNHLY and CDR2 FYNNEI. The CDR3 totals 13 residues. CDR3 DNA: TGTGCCAGCAGTGTCGTGGGGGCCAACGTCCTGACTTTC. It encodes CASSVVGANVLTF.

The gene calls are TRBV6-4 and TRBJ2-1; TRBD2 matches 14 bases. The V gene end was trimmed by 6 bases and the J gene end by 9 bases; junction bases not matched to a gene: 10. The CDR3 has 16 amino acids. Germline V gene lookup returns CDR1 MRHNA and CDR2 SNTAGT. CDR3 sequence reads: CASSREGTSGSREQFF. CDR3 bases: TGTGCCAGCAGCCGGGAAGGGACTAGCGGGAGTCGTGAGCAGTTCTTC.

The rearrangement uses TRBV30 and TRBJ2-5; 10 bases map to TRBD2. The CDR3 is 14 amino acids. V lost 0 bases, J lost 5 bases, and 3 bases stayed unmatched. Germline V lookup: CDR1 GTSNPN, CDR2 SVGIG (reference sequence). CDR3 nucleotides: TGTGCCTGGAGTGTACTAGCGGGAAGGGAGACCCAGTACTTC. Protein: CAWSVLAGRETQYF.

The chain combines TRBV6-6 with TRBJ1-1; possible D gene TRBD1, 5 bases. Trimming stripped 0 bases from V and 5 bases from J, with 10 bases between. The germline V gene encodes CDR1 MNHNY and CDR2 SVGAGI (reference sequence). This CDR3 has 14 amino acids. As DNA, the CDR3 is TGTGCCAGCAGTTACTCGGAGAGGGGAACTGAAGCTTTCTTT. Translation: CASSYSERGTEAFF.

CDR3 DNA: TGTGCCAGCAGCGTAGGGAGGCGGGAACAAGGCGAGCAGTACTTC. Protein sequence: CASSVGRREQGEQYF. The chain has TRBV9 and TRBJ2-7, with TRBD2 as a possible D gene (6 bases). Germline V gene data show CDR1 as SGDLS and CDR2 as YYNGEE. V was clipped by 0 bases and J by 6 bases, with 16 bases between them. This CDR3 has 15 amino acids.

The rearrangement joins TRBV5-4 to TRBJ2-5; 8 nucleotides match TRBD1. V was pared by 5 bases and J by 2 bases, with 5 bases of the junction left unmatched. CDR1 is SGHNT and CDR2 is YYREEE in the germline V gene (reference sequence). The length of the CDR3 is 14 residues. The CDR3 DNA sequence: TGTGCCAGCAGACTTACAGGGGGACAAGAGACCCAGTACTTC. The encoded protein is CASRLTGGQETQYF.